This T cell receptor (beta chain) was retrieved from a study of T-cell reconstitution after alpha-beta-depleted transplantation in children. For TCRbeta, the library was prepared with unique molecular identifiers. Using its own MiXCR run on the PCR reads, TCRdb lists one record per CDR3 protein. Seen here are some 350,000 distinct CDR3 sequences, under 13% observed once, and the top ten hold 2% to 3%. The CDR3 runs to 15 residues. The ends lost 3 bases at V and 5 bases at J; junction bases unmatched: 6. Germline CDR1 DFQATT, CDR2 SNEGSKA (reference sequence). The rearrangement uses TRBV20-1 and TRBJ2-3; TRBD2 matches 12 bases. This clonotype was obtained from a human donor who donated a stem cell graft to a child with acute lymphoblastic leukemia. This material consisted of PBMCs from the stem cell graft donor, taken from the stem cell graft. CDR3 DNA sequence: TGCAGTGCTAGTCCACCTAGCGGGAGGGAAGATACGCAGTATTTT. Translated: CSASPPSGREDTQYF.